Detailed here is one TCR beta chain. Its antigen is undetermined. These data come from a study of cytomegalovirus exposure and HLA in healthy donors. Study conclusions and caveats: Researchers counted about 150 TCR beta chains as cytomegalovirus-associated.

Profiling relied on immunoSEQ multiplex PCR, and the TCRdb table lists in-frame clones only, not all of them. Seen here are some 140,000 clones, roughly nine tenths observed once, and the top ten hold approximately 3%. The length of the CDR3 is 16 residues. J was trimmed by 0 bases and V by 2 bases; bases with no gene match: 2. Germline values: CDR1 WNHNN, CDR2 SYGVQD (reference sequence). This sequence was found in a man between 18 and 35 years old in good health and CMV-seronegative. The gene calls are TRBV10-1 and TRBJ1-5; 9 bases map to TRBD1. The sample taken for sequencing was PBMCs. In DNA form, the CDR3 reads TGCGCCAGCAGTGAGGGACAGGGGAATAGCAATCAGCCCCAGCATTTT. Residues: CASSEGQGNSNQPQHF.